The T cell receptor beta chain described here comes from a study of T cells after yellow fever vaccination. The TCR cDNA carried a universal primer site and UMIs from 5'RACE template switching. TCRdb called the 5' RACE reads again in MiXCR, with one record for every CDR3 protein. The top ten clones hold about 1% of a sample with roughly 240,000 distinct CDR3 sequences, 6.7% of them seen once. Germline V gene sequence: CDR1 LNHDA, CDR2 SQIVND (reference sequence). J gave up 0 bases and V 4 bases, and 8 bases lay outside the gene matches. The CDR3 is 17 amino acids. The TCR was taken from a man aged 25 to 40 who received the YFV17D yellow fever vaccine. The rearrangement links TRBV19 to TRBJ2-1, with 8 bases aligning to TRBD2. Sequencing used CD4+ T cells sorted from PBMCs, obtained on the day of the yellow fever booster vaccination. CDR3 DNA: TGTGCCAGTAGTACCTTCGGGAGGGCCCTCTCCTACAATGAGCAGTTCTTC. Translation: CASSTFGRALSYNEQFF.